The 6 T cell receptor beta chains below were found in one sample sequenced in a study of Ad26.COV2.S vaccination and SARS-CoV-2 variants. Profiling relied on immunoSEQ multiplex PCR, and the TCRdb table lists in-frame clones only, not all of them. The table records about 350,000 clones, about 86% of them present only once. Stated treatment: roughly 20 received Ad26.COV2.S at low or high dose, single or two shots; about 5 received placebo; per-sample allocation not given. Samples came from day 63 after the first vaccine or placebo injection. The specimen comprised peripheral blood, sampled in a trial of Ad26.COV2.S vaccine versus placebo. Every receptor here comes from a person between 18 and 59 years old who received the Ad26.COV2.S COVID-19 vaccine or a placebo.

J is TRBJ2-1 and V is TRBV5-1, with a possible D match to TRBD2 (5 bases). From germline, CDR1 is SGHRS and CDR2 YFSETQ. V lost 0 bases, J lost 5 bases, and 12 bases lay in between. The CDR3 has 15 residues. This CDR3 is CASSLGTIGNNEQFF. CDR3 sequence (DNA): TGCGCCAGCAGCTTGGGAACTATCGGGAACAATGAGCAGTTCTTC.

The chain couples TRBV3-1 (or the pseudogene TRBV3-2) to TRBJ2-5, with D hard to call. The ends were cut back, 0 bases at V and 5 bases at J, with 10 bases in the middle. The CDR3 is 14 residues long. Germline values: CDR1 LGHDT, CDR2 YNNKEL (reference sequence). CDR3 nucleotides: TGTGCCAGCAGCCAAGATTGGCGCCTTGAGACCCAGTACTTC. It is translated as CASSQDWRLETQYF.

In this sample, this clone turned up a few times. V is TRBV7-8 and J is TRBJ2-1; 8 bases are a match to TRBD1. With 0 bases clipped from V and 4 bases from J, the junction kept 5 bases outside the gene matches. The CDR3 is made up of 16 amino acids. The V gene's germline CDR1 is SGHVS and CDR2 FQNEAQ. The CDR3 DNA follows: TGTGCCAGCAGCTTAGCGGGGGGACAGGCGTACAATGAGCAGTTCTTC. Protein sequence: CASSLAGGQAYNEQFF.

On this clone itself: Compared with germline, one end of the junction differs, possibly owing to a read error. This chain joins TRBV7-7 and TRBJ2-5; 10 nucleotides line up with TRBD1. The CDR3 loop spans 15 amino acids. The germline V gene has CDR1 SSHAT and CDR2 FNYEAQ (reference sequence). The CDR3 region is CASSSTGGGLETQYF. The CDR3 DNA follows: TGTGCTAGCAGCTCGACAGGGGGCGGTTTAGAGACCCAGTACTTC.

The V call is TRBV7-2, the J call TRBJ1-3, with D perhaps matching TRBD1 (6 bases). The CDR3 covers 15 residues. The V gene's germline CDR1 is SGHTA and CDR2 FQGNSA. V was shortened by 1 base and J by 4 bases, with 11 bases between the two germline ends. The DNA of the CDR3 is TGTGCCAGCAGCTTAGTTCAGGGGTCGGGAAACACCATATATTTT. The encoded protein is CASSLVQGSGNTIYF.

This chain joins TRBV19 and TRBJ1-2; TRBD1 matches 8 bases. This CDR3 is built from 16 residues. The germline CDR1 and CDR2 sequences are LNHDA and SQIVND (reference sequence). V dropped 3 bases and J dropped 8; count of bases not matched to a gene: 14. CDR3 DNA: TGTGCCAGTAGTATTGGCAGGGGGCGTATAAGGGACGGCTACACCTTC. It is translated as CASSIGRGRIRDGYTF.